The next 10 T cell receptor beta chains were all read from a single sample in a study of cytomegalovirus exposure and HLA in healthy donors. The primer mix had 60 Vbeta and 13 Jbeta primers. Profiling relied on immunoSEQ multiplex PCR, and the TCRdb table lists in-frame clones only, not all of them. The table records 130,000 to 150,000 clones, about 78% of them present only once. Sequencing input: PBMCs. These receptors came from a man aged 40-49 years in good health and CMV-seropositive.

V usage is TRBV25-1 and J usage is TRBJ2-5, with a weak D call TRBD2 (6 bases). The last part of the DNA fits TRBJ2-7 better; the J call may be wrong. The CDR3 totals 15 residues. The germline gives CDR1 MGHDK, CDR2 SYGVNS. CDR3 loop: CASSDGRRASGEQYF. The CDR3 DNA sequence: TGTGCCAGCAGTGATGGACGGAGGGCCTCAGGCGAGCAGTACTTC.

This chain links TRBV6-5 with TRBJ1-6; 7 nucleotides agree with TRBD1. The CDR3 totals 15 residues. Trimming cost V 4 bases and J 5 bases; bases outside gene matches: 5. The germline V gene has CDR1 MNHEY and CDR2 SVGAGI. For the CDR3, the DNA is TGTGCCAGCAGTTCCCGGGACAGAAATAATTCACCCCTCCACTTT. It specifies CASSSRDRNNSPLHF.

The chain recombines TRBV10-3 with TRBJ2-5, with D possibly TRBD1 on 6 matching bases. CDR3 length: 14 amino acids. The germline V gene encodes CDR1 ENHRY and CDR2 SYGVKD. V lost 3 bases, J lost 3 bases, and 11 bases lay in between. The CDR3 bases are TGTGCCATCAGTGACGGACAGCTAGAAGAGACCCAGTACTTC. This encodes CAISDGQLEETQYF.

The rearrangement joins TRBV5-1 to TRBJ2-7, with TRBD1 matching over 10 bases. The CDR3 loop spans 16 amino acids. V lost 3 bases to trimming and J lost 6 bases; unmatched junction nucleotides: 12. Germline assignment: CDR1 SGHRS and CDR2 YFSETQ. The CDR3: CASSSGLRQGAFEQYF. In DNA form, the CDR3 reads TGCGCCAGCAGCTCGGGTTTGAGACAGGGGGCTTTCGAGCAGTACTTC.

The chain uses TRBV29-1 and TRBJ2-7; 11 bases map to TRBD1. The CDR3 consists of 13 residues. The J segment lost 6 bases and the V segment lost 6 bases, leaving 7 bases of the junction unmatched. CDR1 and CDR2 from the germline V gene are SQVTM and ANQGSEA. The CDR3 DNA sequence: TGCAGCGTCGAGGGGGACAGGGGGGTCGAGCAGTACTTC. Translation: CSVEGDRGVEQYF.

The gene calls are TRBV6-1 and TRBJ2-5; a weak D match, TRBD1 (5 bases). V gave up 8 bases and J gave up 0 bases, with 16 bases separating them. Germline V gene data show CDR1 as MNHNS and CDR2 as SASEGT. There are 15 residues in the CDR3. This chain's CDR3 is CASHILGAHQETQYF. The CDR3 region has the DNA TGTGCCAGCCACATTCTTGGGGCCCACCAAGAGACCCAGTACTTC.

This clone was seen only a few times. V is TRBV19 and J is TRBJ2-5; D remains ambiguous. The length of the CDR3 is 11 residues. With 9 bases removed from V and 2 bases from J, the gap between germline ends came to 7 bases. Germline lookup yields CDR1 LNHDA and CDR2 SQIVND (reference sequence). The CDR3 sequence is CARDIQETQYF. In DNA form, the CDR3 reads TGTGCCAGAGACATTCAAGAGACCCAGTACTTC.

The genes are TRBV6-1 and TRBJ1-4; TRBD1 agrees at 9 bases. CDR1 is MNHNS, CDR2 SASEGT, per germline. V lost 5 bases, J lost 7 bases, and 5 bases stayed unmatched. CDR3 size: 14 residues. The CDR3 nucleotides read TGTGCCAGCAGTTTGAGACAGGGGGGTGAAAAACTGTTTTTT. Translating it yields CASSLRQGGEKLFF.

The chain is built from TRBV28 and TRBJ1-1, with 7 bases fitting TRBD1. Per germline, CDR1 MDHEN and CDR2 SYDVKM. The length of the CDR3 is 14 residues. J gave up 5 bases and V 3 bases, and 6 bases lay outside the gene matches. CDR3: CASSFVGGTTEAFF. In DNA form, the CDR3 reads TGTGCCAGCAGTTTTGTAGGGGGCACGACTGAAGCTTTCTTT.

The DNA of the CDR3 is TGCGCCAGCAGCTTGCGGGACAGGGTTTTGAACACTGAAGCTTTCTTT. Translated, it gives CASSLRDRVLNTEAFF. The J gene is TRBJ1-1, the V gene TRBV5-1; 9 bases agree with TRBD1. After removal of 1 base from V and 0 bases from J, the junction contained 4 bases not matched to a gene. The CDR3 loop spans 16 amino acids. Germline V gives CDR1 SGHRS, CDR2 YFSETQ.